Given below is one TCR beta chain in context. Its cognate antigen has yet to be identified. A single base separates this from a much larger clone, so it may be a read error. Using a constant-region primer and ProtoScript II reverse transcriptase, TCRbeta-specific cDNA was reverse-transcribed from around 520 ng total RNA. Three nested multiplex PCR rounds, following a slightly modified ARM-PCR procedure, were used to build the TCRbeta libraries. Each of the first two PCR rounds ran for about 10 cycles using multiplex TRBV1-TRBV30 forward primers together with a Cbeta reverse primer. A final 25-cycle PCR with Deep VentR polymerase added sample barcodes and Illumina adapters. Amplicons of 200-500 bp were gel-purified with a QIAquick gel extraction kit before sequencing. An Illumina HiSeq 2500 was used to sequence the TCRbeta amplicons with 250-bp paired-end reads. The published analysis was carried out like this. Trimmomatic v0.33 was used to quality-trim the reads, and FLASH v1.2.11 was used to merge paired reads so that full CDR3 sequences could be recovered. MiGEC v1.2.1b assigned V, D and J germline segments to the rearranged TCRbeta sequences. Clonotype statistics and Shannon-Wiener diversity indices were computed with VDJtools v1.0.0. To cut down on sampling bias, every analysis after diversity analysis relied on just the 250 most abundant clonotypes from each sample. TCRdb reran the public reads through fastp at Q25 and MiXCR, keeping productive beta chains. Records with the same CDR3 protein are collapsed into one entry carrying the most frequent genes and DNA. What appears here as the V and J calls and clone size reflects TCRdb's work, not the paper's. The sample table records some 180,000 distinct CDR3 sequences; roughly 60% of these occur just once. In total, the top ten clones hold roughly 76% of the sample.

TRIzol reagent was used to extract blood RNA from unsorted whole blood, while the DNeasy Blood & Tissue kit provided the germline DNA. At the time of sampling, the patients had chronic HBV infection and had not received any treatment. Before surgery, about 3.9 milliliters of peripheral blood were drawn into K2EDTA tubes. Sequences SGHAT (CDR1) and FQNNGV (CDR2) are obtained from the germline V gene. Counted from cysteine to phenylalanine, this CDR3 has 15 amino acids. Only the CDR3 DNA is retained, 45 bases long and in frame from the first base. This record belongs to a study of tumor-infiltrating lymphocytes in primary liver carcinoma (dated by TCRdb to about 2017). For context, the study as a whole: Between November 2015 and March 2016, 5 or 6 patients in China with histopathologically diagnosed primary liver carcinoma had their tumors surgically resected. The five patients, three men and two women aged 30 to 69 years, had hepatocellular carcinoma (four) or combined HCC and intrahepatic cholangiocarcinoma (one). Tumors of the five patients were stage T1-T3 N0M0 with maximum diameters of roughly 4.2 to 11 cm. Samples yielded roughly 3.65 to 7.5 million productive TCRbeta reads; read depth did not differ significantly between tissue types. Across five regions of each liver tumor, along with adjacent normal tissue and blood, the study brought together TCRbeta repertoire sequencing, expression microarrays and whole-exome sequencing. A total of 35 specimens from 5 patients went through TCRbeta repertoire sequencing, namely 25 tumor regions, 5 adjacent noncancerous liver tissues and 5 peripheral blood samples. Reproducibility between technical replicate repertoires was high, with correlation coefficients above 0.98 and mean shared-clone rates roughly 0.87.

On the study overall, not on this receptor specifically: Bulk unsorted samples precluded comparing CD4+ and CD8+ T cell repertoires. The study included only four to six patients, and the authors note findings should be validated in a larger study. The top 250 clones accounted for a significantly greater share of the repertoire in tumors than in blood (p = 0.039). Pairs of tumor regions showed greater repertoire overlap (mean around 35%) than tumor-adjacent pairs (roughly 17%) or tumor-blood pairs (approximately 15%), which is consistent with antigen-driven expansion. Because only the TCR beta chain was sequenced and unpaired alpha chains were not captured, true repertoire diversity is likely underestimated.

The sequenced sample was peripheral blood. The receptor was isolated from a man aged 35 to 55 with primary liver carcinoma and hepatitis B virus infection. The chain links TRBV11-2 with TRBJ2-5; too little of a D gene remains to name it. The DNA sequence follows: TGTGCCAGCAGGTTAGCCCCCTCCCGCCAAGAGACCCAGTACTTC. It is translated as CASRLAPSRQETQYF.